A selection of T cell receptor beta chains follows, all from one sample in a study of CD8 T cells in ankylosing spondylitis. TCRdb passed the 5' RACE reads through MiXCR, listing each CDR3 protein once. The sample contains 700,000 to 1,000,000 distinct CDR3 sequences, about 12% of which appear only once. The source material was blood, either unsorted or a sorted T cell fraction (not recorded which). The receptors were gathered from a male donor with ankylosing spondylitis. Each CDR3 is given with its conserved first and last residue. Fields, in order: V gene, clone size, D gene, J gene, CDR3 protein, CDR3 DNA. D genes are given only for firm matches. A clone size is listed for some rows: how often the clone was seen (once, few, many), or a class if it is expanded.

v_gene: TRBV29-1; abundance: few; d_gene: NA; j_gene: TRBJ1-2; CDR3aa: CSVDRDSGYTF; CDR3nt: TGCAGCGTTGACAGGGATAGCGGCTACACCTTC
v_gene: TRBV6-1; abundance: NA; d_gene: NA; j_gene: TRBJ2-7; CDR3aa: CASSIRGTWDPTKQYF; CDR3nt: TGTGCCAGCAGTATCCGCGGGACGTGGGACCCTACGAAGCAGTACTTC
v_gene: TRBV4-3; abundance: few; d_gene: TRBD2; j_gene: TRBJ2-2; CDR3aa: CASSQGAGGPYTGELFF; CDR3nt: TGCGCCAGCAGCCAAGGGGCGGGAGGGCCCTACACCGGGGAGCTGTTTTTT
v_gene: TRBV18; abundance: few; d_gene: TRBD1; j_gene: TRBJ2-3; CDR3aa: CASSPPLGQGVNTQYF; CDR3nt: TGTGCCAGCTCACCACCGCTGGGACAGGGTGTGAATACGCAGTATTTT
v_gene: TRBV24-1; abundance: few; d_gene: TRBD1; j_gene: TRBJ2-2; CDR3aa: CATSDPTRGRVAGDLFF; CDR3nt: TGTGCCACCAGTGATCCGACCAGGGGGAGAGTCGCCGGGGACCTGTTTTTT
v_gene: TRBV12-3/TRBV12-4; abundance: NA; d_gene: TRBD1; j_gene: TRBJ1-1; CDR3aa: CASSRWTGSYTEAFF; CDR3nt: TGTGCCAGCAGCCGGTGGACAGGGTCTTACACTGAAGCTTTCTTT
v_gene: TRBV7-2; abundance: NA; d_gene: NA; j_gene: TRBJ2-2; CDR3aa: CASSLGAVSANTGELFF; CDR3nt: TGTGCCAGCAGCTTAGGCGCGGTTTCTGCGAACACCGGGGAGCTGTTTTTT
v_gene: TRBV20-1; abundance: NA; d_gene: NA; j_gene: TRBJ1-4; CDR3aa: CSAERGILGEKLLF; CDR3nt: TGCAGTGCTGAGCGGGGGATCTTGGGCGAAAAACTGCTTTTT
v_gene: TRBV9; abundance: NA; d_gene: NA; j_gene: TRBJ2-7; CDR3aa: CASSARDRPYEQYF; CDR3nt: TGTGCCAGCAGCGCTCGAGACAGACCCTACGAGCAGTACTTC
v_gene: TRBV9; abundance: NA; d_gene: NA; j_gene: TRBJ2-5; CDR3aa: CASTPLGGGQETQYF; CDR3nt: TGTGCCAGCACCCCCCTGGGGGGTGGCCAAGAGACCCAGTACTTC
v_gene: TRBV6-2/TRBV6-3; abundance: many; d_gene: TRBD2; j_gene: TRBJ2-1; CDR3aa: CASSPQFGRGGGRQFF; CDR3nt: TGTGCCAGCAGTCCCCAATTCGGTCGTGGGGGGGGAAGGCAGTTCTTC
v_gene: TRBV7-9; abundance: NA; d_gene: NA; j_gene: TRBJ2-7; CDR3aa: CASSSSGYSYEQYF; CDR3nt: TGTGCCAGCAGCTCAAGCGGTTACTCCTACGAGCAGTACTTC
v_gene: TRBV6-2/TRBV6-3; abundance: few; d_gene: NA; j_gene: TRBJ1-5; CDR3aa: CASSSRSQPQHF; CDR3nt: TGTGCCAGCAGTTCTCGCAGTCAGCCCCAGCATTTT
v_gene: TRBV7-9; abundance: few; d_gene: TRBD1; j_gene: TRBJ2-2; CDR3aa: CASSLEQGVGTGELFF; CDR3nt: TGTGCCAGCAGCTTAGAACAGGGGGTCGGCACCGGGGAGCTGTTTTTT
v_gene: TRBV11-2; abundance: few; d_gene: TRBD1; j_gene: TRBJ1-2; CDR3aa: CASSFTQGVADYGYTF; CDR3nt: TGTGCCAGCAGCTTCACCCAGGGGGTTGCCGATTATGGCTACACCTTC
v_gene: TRBV7-2; abundance: few; d_gene: NA; j_gene: TRBJ2-5; CDR3aa: CASSLLGTPETQYF; CDR3nt: TGTGCCAGCAGCTTACTTGGTACTCCAGAGACCCAGTACTTC
v_gene: TRBV9; abundance: few; d_gene: TRBD2; j_gene: TRBJ2-7; CDR3aa: CASSEGLAGDYEQYF; CDR3nt: TGTGCCAGCAGCGAGGGGCTAGCGGGTGACTACGAGCAGTACTTC
v_gene: TRBV7-3; abundance: NA; d_gene: NA; j_gene: TRBJ2-2; CDR3aa: CASSPLYGGVRDTGELFF; CDR3nt: TGTGCCAGCAGCCCACTTTATGGGGGAGTTAGGGACACCGGGGAGCTGTTTTTT
v_gene: TRBV4-3; abundance: few; d_gene: TRBD1; j_gene: TRBJ1-5; CDR3aa: CASSQGLGQGGILQHF; CDR3nt: TGCGCCAGCAGCCAAGGGTTGGGACAGGGGGGAATCCTCCAGCATTTT
v_gene: TRBV5-1; abundance: few; d_gene: NA; j_gene: TRBJ2-7; CDR3aa: CASSLVGRDPYEQYF; CDR3nt: TGCGCCAGCAGCTTGGTAGGCAGGGACCCCTACGAGCAGTACTTC
v_gene: TRBV10-3; abundance: NA; d_gene: NA; j_gene: TRBJ1-1; CDR3aa: CAIRDGPNTEAFF; CDR3nt: TGTGCCATCAGGGACGGACCGAACACTGAAGCTTTCTTT
v_gene: TRBV15; abundance: few; d_gene: NA; j_gene: TRBJ1-1; CDR3aa: CATTGRLNTEAFF; CDR3nt: TGTGCCACCACCGGACGGTTGAACACTGAAGCTTTCTTT
v_gene: TRBV20-1; abundance: few; d_gene: TRBD2; j_gene: TRBJ2-1; CDR3aa: CSASDGLAYEQFF; CDR3nt: TGCAGTGCTAGCGATGGACTAGCATATGAGCAGTTCTTC
v_gene: TRBV29-1; abundance: NA; d_gene: NA; j_gene: TRBJ1-2; CDR3aa: CSALRGVGGYTF; CDR3nt: TGCAGCGCCCTCAGGGGAGTAGGTGGCTACACCTTC
v_gene: TRBV20-1; abundance: NA; d_gene: TRBD1; j_gene: TRBJ2-2; CDR3aa: CSAPPESGGAGAGELFF; CDR3nt: TGCAGTGCTCCTCCTGAGTCAGGGGGCGCAGGGGCCGGGGAGCTGTTTTTT
v_gene: TRBV10-3; abundance: few; d_gene: NA; j_gene: TRBJ1-6; CDR3aa: CAISGRGTDNSPLHF; CDR3nt: TGTGCCATCAGTGGTCGGGGTACAGATAATTCACCCCTCCACTTT
v_gene: TRBV29-1; abundance: many; d_gene: TRBD1; j_gene: TRBJ2-1; CDR3aa: CSTIRQGSYNEQFF; CDR3nt: TGCAGCACAATACGACAGGGATCCTACAATGAGCAGTTCTTC
v_gene: TRBV6-2/TRBV6-3; abundance: NA; d_gene: NA; j_gene: TRBJ2-1; CDR3aa: CASTPAGVNYNEQFF; CDR3nt: TGTGCCAGCACCCCGGCTGGGGTTAACTACAATGAGCAGTTCTTC
v_gene: TRBV5-1; abundance: NA; d_gene: TRBD1; j_gene: TRBJ1-1; CDR3aa: CASSPSGQGNTEAFF; CDR3nt: TGCGCCAGCAGCCCCTCGGGACAGGGAAATACTGAAGCTTTCTTT
v_gene: TRBV5-5; abundance: NA; d_gene: NA; j_gene: TRBJ1-1; CDR3aa: CASRTDSSNTEAFF; CDR3nt: TGTGCCAGCAGAACCGACAGTTCGAACACTGAAGCTTTCTTT
v_gene: TRBV6-2/TRBV6-3; abundance: few; d_gene: TRBD1; j_gene: TRBJ2-2; CDR3aa: CANRDREAGELFF; CDR3nt: TGTGCCAACCGGGACAGGGAGGCCGGGGAGCTGTTTTTT
v_gene: TRBV5-6; abundance: NA; d_gene: NA; j_gene: TRBJ1-1; CDR3aa: CASSFVQNTEAFF; CDR3nt: TGTGCCAGCAGCTTTGTGCAGAACACTGAAGCTTTCTTT
v_gene: TRBV6-1; abundance: NA; d_gene: NA; j_gene: TRBJ2-7; CDR3aa: CASRDPGISYEQYF; CDR3nt: TGTGCCAGCAGGGACCCAGGGATCTCCTACGAGCAGTACTTC
v_gene: TRBV4-3; abundance: few; d_gene: TRBD2; j_gene: TRBJ2-7; CDR3aa: CASKGVGRGAYEQYF; CDR3nt: TGCGCCAGCAAAGGGGTCGGGCGGGGGGCCTACGAGCAGTACTTC
v_gene: TRBV6-5; abundance: few; d_gene: NA; j_gene: TRBJ1-5; CDR3aa: CASSTRSTASGNQPQHF; CDR3nt: TGTGCCAGCAGTACTCGGTCAACAGCGAGTGGCAATCAGCCCCAGCATTTT
v_gene: TRBV4-2; abundance: NA; d_gene: TRBD1; j_gene: TRBJ1-6; CDR3aa: CASSYSRRTGGRPLHF; CDR3nt: TGTGCCAGCAGCTACAGCCGTAGGACAGGGGGCCGGCCCCTCCACTTT
v_gene: TRBV24-1; abundance: many; d_gene: NA; j_gene: TRBJ2-1; CDR3aa: CATSDARASSYNEQFF; CDR3nt: TGTGCCACCAGTGATGCCCGGGCAAGCTCCTACAATGAGCAGTTCTTC